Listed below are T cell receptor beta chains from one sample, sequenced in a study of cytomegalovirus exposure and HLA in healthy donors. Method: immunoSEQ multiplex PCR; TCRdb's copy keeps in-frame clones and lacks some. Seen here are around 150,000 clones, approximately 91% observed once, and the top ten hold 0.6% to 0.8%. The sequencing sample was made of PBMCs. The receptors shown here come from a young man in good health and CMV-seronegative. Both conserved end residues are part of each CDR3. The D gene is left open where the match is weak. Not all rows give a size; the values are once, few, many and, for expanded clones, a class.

CDR3 DNA: TGCGCCAGCAGCAAAGTGCAACAGGTCTCTGGGGCCAACGTCCTGACTTTC; CDR3 protein: CASSKVQQVSGANVLTF; V gene: TRBV4-3; clone size: NA; J gene: TRBJ2-6; D gene: NA
CDR3 DNA: TGCGCCAGCAGCTTAGGACAGGGAAGCATGAACACTGAAGCTTTCTTT; CDR3 protein: CASSLGQGSMNTEAFF; V gene: TRBV5-1; clone size: NA; J gene: TRBJ1-1; D gene: TRBD1
CDR3 DNA: TGCGCCAGCAGCCACGGGGGTGGGGTGAACTCTGGAAACACCATATATTTT; CDR3 protein: CASSHGGGVNSGNTIYF; V gene: TRBV4-3; clone size: NA; J gene: TRBJ1-3; D gene: NA
CDR3 DNA: TGCAGCGTTGATGAGGGGGCAGGAGGAAACACCATATATTTT; CDR3 protein: CSVDEGAGGNTIYF; V gene: TRBV29-1; clone size: once; J gene: TRBJ1-3; D gene: TRBD1
CDR3 DNA: TGTGCCAGTAGTATCCGCCCGACAGGGGGGCCGGAGAACACTGAAGCTTTCTTT; CDR3 protein: CASSIRPTGGPENTEAFF; V gene: TRBV19; clone size: NA; J gene: TRBJ1-1; D gene: TRBD1
CDR3 DNA: TGCGCCAGCAGCTTGTCTACCGACTCTGGGGCCAACGTCCTGACTTTC; CDR3 protein: CASSLSTDSGANVLTF; V gene: TRBV5-1; clone size: once; J gene: TRBJ2-6; D gene: NA
CDR3 DNA: TGTGCCAGCAATCTAGCGACCCCCTACGAGCAGTACTTC; CDR3 protein: CASNLATPYEQYF; V gene: TRBV6-1; clone size: NA; J gene: TRBJ2-7; D gene: NA
CDR3 DNA: TGTGCCAGCAGTTGGACAGGGGACAATGAGCAGTTCTTC; CDR3 protein: CASSWTGDNEQFF; V gene: TRBV7-2; clone size: NA; J gene: TRBJ2-1; D gene: TRBD1
CDR3 DNA: TGTGCCAGCAGCCCCAGCCGCCATAGCGGGGGGATCCAAGAGACCCAGTACTTC; CDR3 protein: CASSPSRHSGGIQETQYF; V gene: TRBV9; clone size: NA; J gene: TRBJ2-5; D gene: TRBD2
CDR3 DNA: TGTGCCAGCAGCACCGCGGTGAGCTCCTACGAGCAGTACTTC; CDR3 protein: CASSTAVSSYEQYF; V gene: TRBV6-5; clone size: once; J gene: TRBJ2-7; D gene: NA
CDR3 DNA: TGTGCCAGCAGCCCGACTAGCGAGGCCACCGGGGAGCTGTTTTTT; CDR3 protein: CASSPTSEATGELFF; V gene: TRBV7-2; clone size: NA; J gene: TRBJ2-2; D gene: TRBD2
CDR3 DNA: TGTGCCTGGAGTGTAAGGAGCTCTGGGGCCAACGTCCTGACTTTC; CDR3 protein: CAWSVRSSGANVLTF; V gene: TRBV30; clone size: NA; J gene: TRBJ2-6; D gene: NA
CDR3 DNA: TGTGCCAGCAGCCAAGACATCGGACAGGGCACCTACGAGCAGTACTTC; CDR3 protein: CASSQDIGQGTYEQYF; V gene: TRBV4-2; clone size: NA; J gene: TRBJ2-7; D gene: TRBD1
CDR3 DNA: TGTGCCAGCACCGACAGGGGGTGGACTGAAGCTTTCTTT; CDR3 protein: CASTDRGWTEAFF; V gene: TRBV6-6; clone size: NA; J gene: TRBJ1-1; D gene: TRBD1
CDR3 DNA: TGTGCCAGCAGGAGGGATGAGCAGTTCTTC; CDR3 protein: CASRRDEQFF; V gene: TRBV6-1; clone size: NA; J gene: TRBJ2-1; D gene: NA
CDR3 DNA: TGTGCCAGCAGTTTAAGCCCTGGGACAGGGGGCGCGACTAATGAAAAACTGTTTTTT; CDR3 protein: CASSLSPGTGGATNEKLFF; V gene: TRBV27; clone size: once; J gene: TRBJ1-4; D gene: TRBD1
CDR3 DNA: TGCGCCAGCCGACAAGGGACAGGGGCCGGAGATACGCAGTATTTT; CDR3 protein: CASRQGTGAGDTQYF; V gene: TRBV5-1; clone size: once; J gene: TRBJ2-3; D gene: TRBD1
CDR3 DNA: TGTGCCAGCAGTGTGCGAGCGGTTCAGCCCCAGCATTTT; CDR3 protein: CASSVRAVQPQHF; V gene: TRBV6-1; clone size: NA; J gene: TRBJ1-5; D gene: NA
CDR3 DNA: TGTGCCAGCAGTTTATCGAGGTGGGTGTACAATGAGCAGTTCTTC; CDR3 protein: CASSLSRWVYNEQFF; V gene: TRBV27; clone size: NA; J gene: TRBJ2-1; D gene: NA
CDR3 DNA: TGTGCCAGCAGTTACACAACTAACTATGGCTACACCTTC; CDR3 protein: CASSYTTNYGYTF; V gene: TRBV6-6; clone size: NA; J gene: TRBJ1-2; D gene: NA
CDR3 DNA: TGTGCCAGCAGTGGACAGATGAACACTGAAGCTTTCTTT; CDR3 protein: CASSGQMNTEAFF; V gene: TRBV2; clone size: NA; J gene: TRBJ1-1; D gene: NA